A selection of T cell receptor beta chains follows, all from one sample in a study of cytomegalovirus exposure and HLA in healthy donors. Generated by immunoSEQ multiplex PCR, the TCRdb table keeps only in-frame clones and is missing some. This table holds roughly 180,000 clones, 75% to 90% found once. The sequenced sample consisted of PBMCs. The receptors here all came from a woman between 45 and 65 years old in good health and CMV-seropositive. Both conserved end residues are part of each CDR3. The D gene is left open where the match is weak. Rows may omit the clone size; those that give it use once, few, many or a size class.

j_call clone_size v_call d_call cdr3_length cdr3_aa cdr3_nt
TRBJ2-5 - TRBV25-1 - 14 CASTPPGVRETQYF TGTGCCAGCACCCCACCGGGGGTTCGGGAGACCCAGTACTTC
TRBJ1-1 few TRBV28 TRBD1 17 CASSLRVQGAVDTEAFF TGTGCCAGCAGTTTAAGGGTCCAGGGGGCAGTGGACACTGAAGCTTTCTTT
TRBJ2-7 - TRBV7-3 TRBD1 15 CASSLASTGRYEQYF TGTGCCAGCAGCTTAGCGTCGACAGGGCGGTACGAGCAGTACTTC
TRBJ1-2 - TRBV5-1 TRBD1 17 CASSPQALGTANYGYTF TGCGCCAGCAGCCCTCAAGCGCTAGGGACAGCAAACTATGGCTACACCTTC
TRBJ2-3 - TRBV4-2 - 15 CASSLYREATDTQYF TGTGCCAGCAGCCTCTACCGGGAAGCCACAGATACGCAGTATTTT
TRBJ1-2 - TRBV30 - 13 CAWSEGPAAGYTF TGTGCCTGGAGCGAGGGCCCCGCGGCTGGCTACACCTTC
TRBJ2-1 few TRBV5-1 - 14 CASSYPQGSNEQFF TGCGCCAGCAGCTACCCTCAGGGGAGCAATGAGCAGTTCTTC
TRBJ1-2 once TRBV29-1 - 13 CSVSPTTNYGYTF TGCAGCGTGAGCCCGACAACCAACTATGGCTACACCTTC
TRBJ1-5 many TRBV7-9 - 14 CASSFDRSNQPQHF TGTGCCAGCAGTTTCGACAGGAGTAATCAGCCCCAGCATTTT
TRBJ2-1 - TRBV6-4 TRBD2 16 CASSEQSSGIFNEQFF TGTGCCAGCAGTGAGCAATCTAGCGGCATTTTCAATGAGCAGTTCTTC
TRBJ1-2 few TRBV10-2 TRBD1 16 CASSDAGGIVKVGYTF TGCGCCAGCAGTGACGCAGGGGGAATTGTTAAGGTTGGCTACACCTTC
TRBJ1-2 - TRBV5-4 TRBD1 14 CASSSDRGAYGYTF TGTGCCAGCAGCTCGGACAGGGGAGCCTATGGCTACACCTTC
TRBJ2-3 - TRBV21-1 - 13 CASSSRLPDTQYF TGTGCCAGCAGCTCCCGTCTCCCAGATACGCAGTATTTT
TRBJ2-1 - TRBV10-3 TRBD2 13 CAIGTNLYNEQFF TGTGCCATCGGGACTAACCTTTACAATGAGCAGTTCTTC
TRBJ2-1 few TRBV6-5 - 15 CASSYGATPVNEQFF TGTGCCAGCAGTTACGGGGCCACCCCAGTAAATGAGCAGTTCTTC
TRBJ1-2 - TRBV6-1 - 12 CATSGANYGYTF TGTGCCACCTCCGGGGCTAACTATGGCTACACCTTC
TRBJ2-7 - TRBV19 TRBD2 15 CASSPDPGGENEQYF TGTGCCAGTAGCCCCGACCCGGGAGGGGAAAACGAGCAGTACTTC
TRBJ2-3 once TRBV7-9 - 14 CSSSRQARADTQYF TGTTCCAGCAGCAGACAGGCCCGCGCAGATACGCAGTATTTT
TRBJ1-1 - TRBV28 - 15 CASSPAVRIGTEAFF TGTGCCAGCAGTCCCGCCGTGAGGATAGGTACTGAAGCTTTCTTT
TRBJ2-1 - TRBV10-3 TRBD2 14 CAVRLAGGLNEQFF TGTGCCGTCAGACTAGCGGGGGGTCTTAATGAGCAGTTCTTC
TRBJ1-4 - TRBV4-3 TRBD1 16 CASSQDPTGVNEKLFF TGCGCCAGCAGCCAAGATCCCACAGGGGTTAATGAAAAACTGTTTTTT
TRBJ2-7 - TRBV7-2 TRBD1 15 CASSLGQGIPYEQYF TGTGCCAGCAGCTTAGGACAGGGCATCCCCTACGAGCAGTACTTC
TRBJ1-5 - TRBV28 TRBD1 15 CASKQGGRDNQPQHF TGTGCCAGCAAGCAAGGGGGCCGGGACAATCAGCCCCAGCATTTT
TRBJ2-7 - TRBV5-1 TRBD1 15 CASSLEGTAPYEQYF TGCGCCAGCAGCTTGGAAGGGACAGCACCCTACGAGCAGTACTTC
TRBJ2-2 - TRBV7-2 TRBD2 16 CASSVYGTSNSGELFF TGTGCCAGCAGCGTATACGGGACTAGCAACTCCGGGGAGCTGTTTTTT
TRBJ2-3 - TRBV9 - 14 CASSVGTGTDTQYF TGTGCCAGCAGCGTAGGCACAGGCACAGATACGCAGTATTTT
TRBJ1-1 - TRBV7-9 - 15 CASSRQSQGNTEAFF TGTGCCAGCAGCCGGCAGAGTCAGGGTAACACTGAAGCTTTCTTT
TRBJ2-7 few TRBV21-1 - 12 CASSRQGDEQYF TGTGCCAGCAGCAGACAGGGAGACGAGCAGTACTTC
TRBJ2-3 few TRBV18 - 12 CASYGIPDTQYF TGTGCCAGCTACGGGATTCCTGATACGCAGTATTTT
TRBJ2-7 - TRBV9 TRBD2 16 CASSKGTSGSLIEQYF TGTGCCAGCAGCAAGGGGACTAGCGGGAGTCTGATAGAGCAGTACTTC
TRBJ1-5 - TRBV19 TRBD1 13 CASRRGQNQPQHF TGTGCCAGTAGACGGGGACAGAATCAGCCCCAGCATTTT
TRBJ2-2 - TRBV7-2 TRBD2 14 CASSGGGVTGELFF TGTGCCAGCAGCGGGGGGGGAGTCACCGGGGAGCTGTTTTTT
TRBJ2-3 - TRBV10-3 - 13 CAIRGQGTDTQYF TGTGCCATCAGGGGTCAGGGCACAGATACGCAGTATTTT
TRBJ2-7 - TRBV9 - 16 CASSPGDRGGSYEQYF TGTGCCAGCAGCCCCGGAGATCGGGGAGGATCCTACGAGCAGTACTTC
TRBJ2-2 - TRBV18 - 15 CASSPRQAYTGELFF TGTGCCAGCTCACCAAGGCAGGCGTACACCGGGGAGCTGTTTTTT
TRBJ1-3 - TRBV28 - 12 CASSQPGVREDF TGTGCCAGCAGCCAACCTGGGGTCAGGGAGGATTTT
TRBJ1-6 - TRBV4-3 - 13 CASSLGRSSSLHF TGCGCCAGCAGCCTGGGCAGGTCGTCGTCCCTCCACTTT
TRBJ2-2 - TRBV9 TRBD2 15 CASSVGTSGPGELFF TGTGCCAGCAGCGTAGGGACTAGCGGACCCGGGGAGCTGTTTTTT
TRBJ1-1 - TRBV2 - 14 CASRTGVSYTEAFF TGTGCCAGCAGGACGGGGGTGAGCTACACTGAAGCTTTCTTT
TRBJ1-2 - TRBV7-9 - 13 CASSTSVPDGYTF TGTGCCAGCAGCACGAGTGTCCCCGATGGCTACACCTTC
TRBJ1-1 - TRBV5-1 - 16 CASSLAQGSMNTEAFF TGCGCCAGCAGCTTGGCCCAGGGGAGTATGAACACTGAAGCTTTCTTT
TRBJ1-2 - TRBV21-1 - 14 CASSFPDRVHGHTF TGTGCCAGCAGTTTTCCAGACAGAGTACATGGCCACACCTTC
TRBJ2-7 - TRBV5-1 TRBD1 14 CASSLEGQTYEQYF TGCGCCAGCAGCTTGGAGGGACAGACCTACGAGCAGTACTTC
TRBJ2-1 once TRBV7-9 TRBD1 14 CASKGTGGNNEQFF TGTGCCAGCAAAGGGACAGGGGGCAACAATGAGCAGTTCTTC
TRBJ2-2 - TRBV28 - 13 CASRLGGPGELFF TGTGCCAGCAGGCTGGGGGGGCCCGGGGAGCTGTTTTTT
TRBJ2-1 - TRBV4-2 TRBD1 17 CASSQDLRQGVYNEQFF TGTGCCAGCAGCCAAGATCTCCGACAGGGGGTTTACAATGAGCAGTTCTTC
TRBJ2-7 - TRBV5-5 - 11 CASSASYEQYF TGTGCCAGCAGCGCCTCCTACGAGCAGTACTTC
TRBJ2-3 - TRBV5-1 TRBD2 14 CASRGLASSDTQYF TGCGCCAGCAGGGGACTAGCATCCTCAGATACGCAGTATTTT
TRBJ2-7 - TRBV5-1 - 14 CASSLQGVLYEQYF TGCGCCAGCAGCTTGCAAGGGGTTCTCTACGAGCAGTACTTC
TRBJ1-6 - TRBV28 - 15 CASTPFRQGNSPLHF TGTGCCAGCACCCCGTTTAGGCAGGGTAATTCACCCCTCCACTTT
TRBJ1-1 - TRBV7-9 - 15 CASSLVVGDSTEAFF TGTGCCAGCAGCTTAGTTGTTGGAGATAGCACTGAAGCTTTCTTT
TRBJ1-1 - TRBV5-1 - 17 CASSFLGEGAGGTEAFF TGCGCCAGCAGCTTCCTAGGCGAAGGAGCCGGAGGTACTGAAGCTTTCTTT
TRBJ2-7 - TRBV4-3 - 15 CASSQEAGNSYEQYF TGCGCCAGCAGCCAAGAAGCAGGGAACTCCTACGAGCAGTACTTC
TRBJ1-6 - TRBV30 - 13 CAWSVNRKSPLHF TGTGCCTGGAGTGTGAACAGAAAATCACCCCTCCACTTT